This is a list of T cell receptor beta chains from one sample in a study of blood T cell repertoires in COVID-19. TCRdb keeps only in-frame clones here, not all; method: immunoSEQ multiplex PCR. The data show about 480,000 clones, over 75% seen once. The specimen was PBMCs or T cells enriched from blood (not recorded which). All receptors come from a woman aged 40 to 55 who had recovered from COVID-19. The CDR3 runs from the conserved cysteine through the conserved F or W. The order of the fields is clone size, D gene, J gene, V gene, CDR3 DNA, CDR3 protein. A D gene is named only where the DNA matches it firmly. Clone size is shown for a subset of rows, as once, few, many or a class of expanded clone.

size: .; D: .; J: TRBJ2-2; V: TRBV7-9; DNA: TGTGCCAGCAGCTTAGCGTCTAGGACCGGGGAGCTGTTTTTT; CDR3: CASSLASRTGELFF
size: .; D: TRBD2; J: TRBJ2-5; V: TRBV19; DNA: TGTGCCAGTAGTGTGACTAGCGGGAGCCGGGAGACCCAGTACTTC; CDR3: CASSVTSGSRETQYF
size: .; D: .; J: TRBJ1-2; V: TRBV28; DNA: TGTGCCAGCAGTCAGGACAGTTATGGCTACACCTTC; CDR3: CASSQDSYGYTF
size: .; D: TRBD1; J: TRBJ1-2; V: TRBV4-2; DNA: TGTGCCAGCAGCCACTCCGGACAGGAAGATGGCTACACCTTC; CDR3: CASSHSGQEDGYTF
size: many; D: TRBD1; J: TRBJ1-5; V: TRBV24-1; DNA: TGTGCCACCAGTGATTCAAGACAGGGGAAACAGCCCCAGCATTTT; CDR3: CATSDSRQGKQPQHF
size: .; D: TRBD2; J: TRBJ2-2; V: TRBV12-5; DNA: TGTGCTAGTGCCCGACCGGGAGGTTGGACCGGGGAGCTGTTTTTT; CDR3: CASARPGGWTGELFF
size: .; D: TRBD2; J: TRBJ2-2; V: TRBV3-1/TRBV3-2; DNA: TGTGCCAGCAGCCAAGGGGCTAGCGGGGTTAAGAACACCGGGGAGCTGTTTTTT; CDR3: CASSQGASGVKNTGELFF
size: once; D: .; J: TRBJ1-1; V: TRBV5-1; DNA: TGCGCCAGCGCCAGGGGACGGACGGAGAACACTGAAGCTTTCTTT; CDR3: CASARGRTENTEAFF
size: once; D: TRBD1; J: TRBJ1-1; V: TRBV19; DNA: TGTGCCAGTAGTGTACAGGGGGGCCTGAACACTGAAGCTTTCTTT; CDR3: CASSVQGGLNTEAFF
size: .; D: TRBD1; J: TRBJ2-5; V: TRBV6-5; DNA: TGTGCCAGCAGATCCGACAGGGACGGGGAGACCCAGTACTTC; CDR3: CASRSDRDGETQYF
size: .; D: TRBD1; J: TRBJ1-2; V: TRBV24-1; DNA: TGTGCCACCAGTGATTCGACAGGGGAAACCTTC; CDR3: CATSDSTGETF
size: .; D: .; J: TRBJ2-3; V: TRBV2; DNA: TGTGCCAGCAGTGAATGGGACTCCACAGATACGCAGTATTTT; CDR3: CASSEWDSTDTQYF
size: .; D: .; J: TRBJ2-5; V: TRBV7-9; DNA: TGTGCCAACAAGGGGCCGCGCATCCAAGAGACCCAGTACTTC; CDR3: CANKGPRIQETQYF
size: .; D: TRBD1; J: TRBJ2-3; V: TRBV6-5; DNA: TGTGCCAGCAGTTACTCTTGGGACAGGGGGCAGGATACGCAGTATTTT; CDR3: CASSYSWDRGQDTQYF
size: .; D: .; J: TRBJ1-2; V: TRBV5-1; DNA: TGCGCCAGCAGCTCGACCGGGACACACTTGTATGGCTACACCTTC; CDR3: CASSSTGTHLYGYTF
size: .; D: .; J: TRBJ2-3; V: TRBV11-3; DNA: TGTGCCAGCAGCTTAGGTGGCCACGACACAGATACGCAGTATTTT; CDR3: CASSLGGHDTDTQYF
size: .; D: TRBD1; J: TRBJ1-1; V: TRBV4-2; DNA: TGTGCCAGCAGCGCGAGGACAGGGCAAAGGGGGGGCACTGAAGCTTTCTTT; CDR3: CASSARTGQRGGTEAFF
size: .; D: TRBD1; J: TRBJ1-2; V: TRBV9; DNA: TGTGCCTCAAAAGGGGACAGGGAGGTTGGCTACACCTTC; CDR3: CASKGDREVGYTF
size: .; D: .; J: TRBJ1-1; V: TRBV2; DNA: TGTGCCAGCATTGGGGGGACTGAAGCTTTCTTT; CDR3: CASIGGTEAFF
size: once; D: .; J: TRBJ1-5; V: TRBV15; DNA: TGTGCCACCCAGGACAGCGCTAGCAATCAGCCCCAGCATTTT; CDR3: CATQDSASNQPQHF
size: .; D: TRBD1; J: TRBJ2-7; V: TRBV6-5; DNA: TGTGCCAGCAGCAGAGGACAGGGAATCTCCTACGAGCAGTACTTC; CDR3: CASSRGQGISYEQYF
size: once; D: TRBD2; J: TRBJ2-7; V: TRBV7-9; DNA: TGTGCCAGCAGCCCCCTGAGGACTAGCGGCTACGAGCAGTACTTC; CDR3: CASSPLRTSGYEQYF
size: .; D: .; J: TRBJ1-1; V: TRBV25-1; DNA: TGTGCCAGCAGTTCAAGCCCCCCCACCGACACTGAAGCTTTCTTT; CDR3: CASSSSPPTDTEAFF
size: .; D: TRBD2; J: TRBJ2-7; V: TRBV9; DNA: TGTGCCAGCAGCGTAGGACTAGCGGGACTTCCCGAGCAGTACTTC; CDR3: CASSVGLAGLPEQYF
size: .; D: TRBD1; J: TRBJ2-1; V: TRBV19; DNA: TGTGCCACGATCAACCCGGGACAGGGTAGGGATGAGCAGTTCTTC; CDR3: CATINPGQGRDEQFF
size: .; D: .; J: TRBJ2-1; V: TRBV3-1/TRBV3-2; DNA: TGTGCCAGCAGCCAACCCTTACTAGCCGGAGGCTGGAATGAGCAGTTCTTC; CDR3: CASSQPLLAGGWNEQFF
size: .; D: .; J: TRBJ1-5; V: TRBV4-1; DNA: TGCGCCAGCAGCCTGCCAGGAAGCAATCAGCCCCAGCATTTT; CDR3: CASSLPGSNQPQHF
size: .; D: TRBD1; J: TRBJ1-1; V: TRBV2; DNA: TGTGCCAGCATCCTCTTGCCCGGGGACAGGCAAATGAACACTGAAGCTTTCTTT; CDR3: CASILLPGDRQMNTEAFF
size: .; D: TRBD1; J: TRBJ1-1; V: TRBV19; DNA: TGTGCCACCTTGGGGACAGGGGGCCTACGGTCGGAAGCTTTCTTT; CDR3: CATLGTGGLRSEAFF
size: .; D: TRBD1; J: TRBJ1-2; V: TRBV19; DNA: TGTGCCAGTAGTATAGTCACATTGACAGGGAACTATGGCTACACCTTC; CDR3: CASSIVTLTGNYGYTF
size: .; D: .; J: TRBJ2-3; V: TRBV19; DNA: TGTGCCAGTAACGATTGGGCTAGCGCCCCGCCGGGGTCAGATACGCAGTATTTT; CDR3: CASNDWASAPPGSDTQYF
size: .; D: TRBD1; J: TRBJ1-6; V: TRBV5-4; DNA: TGTGCCAGCAGCTTGGTTCCGGGACAGGGGGATTCACCCCTCCACTTT; CDR3: CASSLVPGQGDSPLHF
size: many; D: TRBD2; J: TRBJ2-5; V: TRBV11-3; DNA: TGTGCCAGCACCAAAATGGGGAGGGTGGAGACCCAGTACTTC; CDR3: CASTKMGRVETQYF
size: .; D: .; J: TRBJ1-1; V: TRBV18; DNA: TGTGCCAGCTCAACAGGCCCAAACACTGAAGCTTTCTTT; CDR3: CASSTGPNTEAFF
size: .; D: .; J: TRBJ2-3; V: TRBV19; DNA: TGTGCCAGTAGTATAGATGGGCAGTTCTTCACAGATACGCAGTATTTT; CDR3: CASSIDGQFFTDTQYF